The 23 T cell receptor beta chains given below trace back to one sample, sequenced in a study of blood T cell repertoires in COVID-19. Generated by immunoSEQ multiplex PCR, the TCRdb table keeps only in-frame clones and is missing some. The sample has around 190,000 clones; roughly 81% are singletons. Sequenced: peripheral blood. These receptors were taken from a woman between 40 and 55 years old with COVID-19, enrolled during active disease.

The CDR3 sequence: CASSENGQGALGYEQYV. The CDR3, as DNA: TGTGCCAGCAGTGAGAATGGACAGGGGGCGCTCGGCTACGAGCAGTACGTC. The chain recombines TRBV6-1 with TRBJ2-7, with 11 bases identical to TRBD1. The CDR3 is 17 residues long. V lost 3 bases to trimming and J lost 3 bases; unmatched junction nucleotides: 10. Germline V gene sequence: CDR1 MNHNS, CDR2 SASEGT.

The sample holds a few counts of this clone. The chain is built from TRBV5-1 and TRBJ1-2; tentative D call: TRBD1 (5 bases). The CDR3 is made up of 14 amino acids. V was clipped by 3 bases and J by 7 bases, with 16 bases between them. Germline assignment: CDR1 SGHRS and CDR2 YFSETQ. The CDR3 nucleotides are TGCGCCAGCAGCTCTGGGACGGTCGGGGGTGGCTACACCTTC. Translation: CASSSGTVGGGYTF.

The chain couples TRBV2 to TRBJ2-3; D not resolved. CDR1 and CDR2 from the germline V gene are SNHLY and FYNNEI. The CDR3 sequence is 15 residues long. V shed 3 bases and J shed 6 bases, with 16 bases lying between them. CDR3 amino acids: CASSDILSVQDTQYF. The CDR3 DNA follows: TGTGCCAGCAGTGATATTTTGTCAGTCCAGGATACGCAGTATTTT.

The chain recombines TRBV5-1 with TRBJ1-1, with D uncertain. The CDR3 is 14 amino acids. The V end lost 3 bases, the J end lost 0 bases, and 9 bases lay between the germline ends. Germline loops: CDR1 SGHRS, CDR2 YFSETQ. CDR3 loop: CASSWSGVNTEAFF. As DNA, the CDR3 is TGCGCCAGCAGCTGGTCGGGAGTGAACACTGAAGCTTTCTTT.

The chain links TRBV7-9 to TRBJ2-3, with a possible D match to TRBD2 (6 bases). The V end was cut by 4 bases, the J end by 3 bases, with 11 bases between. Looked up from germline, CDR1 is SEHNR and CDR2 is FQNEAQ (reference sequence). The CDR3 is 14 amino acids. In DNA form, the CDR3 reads TGTGCCAGCAGCTCAAGACTAGGTACAGATACGCAGTATTTT. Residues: CASSSRLGTDTQYF. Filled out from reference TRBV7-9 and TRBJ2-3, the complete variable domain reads DTGVSQNPRHKITKRGQNVTFRCDPISEHNRLYWYRQTLGQGPEFLTYFQNEAQLEKSRLLSDRFSAERPKGSFSTLEIQRTEQGDSAMYLCASSSRLGTDTQYFGPGTRLTVL.

CDR3 bases: TGTGCCAGCAGCACCCGGACAGGGCACTACGAGCAGTACGTC. Amino acid sequence: CASSTRTGHYEQYV. The chain couples TRBV13 to TRBJ2-7; TRBD1 matches 8 bases. J lost 3 bases, V lost 5 bases, and 6 bases had no gene match. The germline gives CDR1 PRHDT, CDR2 FYEKMQ (reference sequence). CDR3 length: 14 residues.

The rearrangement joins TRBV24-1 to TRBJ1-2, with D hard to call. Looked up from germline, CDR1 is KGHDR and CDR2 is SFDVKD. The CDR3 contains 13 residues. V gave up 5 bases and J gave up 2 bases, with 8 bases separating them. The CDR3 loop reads CATSVGANYGYTF. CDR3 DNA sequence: TGTGCCACCAGTGTTGGAGCCAACTATGGCTACACCTTC.

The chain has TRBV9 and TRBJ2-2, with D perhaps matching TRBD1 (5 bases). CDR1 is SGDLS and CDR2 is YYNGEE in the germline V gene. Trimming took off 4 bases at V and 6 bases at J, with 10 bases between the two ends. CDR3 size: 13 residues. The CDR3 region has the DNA TGTGCCAGCAGCTCCTTACAGGCCGGGGAGCTGTTTTTT. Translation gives CASSSLQAGELFF.

CDR3 protein: CASSEVGTSNQPQHF. In nucleotides, the CDR3 is TGTGCCAGCAGTGAAGTTGGGACAAGCAATCAGCCCCAGCATTTT. The V and J genes are TRBV2 and TRBJ1-5, with a weak D call TRBD1 (6 bases). The length of the CDR3 is 15 residues. V was clipped by 1 base and J by 1 base, with 8 bases between them. Germline V gene lookup returns CDR1 SNHLY and CDR2 FYNNEI.

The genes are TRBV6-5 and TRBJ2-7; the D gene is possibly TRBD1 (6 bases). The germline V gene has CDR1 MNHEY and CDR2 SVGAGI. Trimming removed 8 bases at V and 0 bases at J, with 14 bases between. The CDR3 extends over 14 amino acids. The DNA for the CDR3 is TGTGCCAGCGCCAAAGACAGGTTCTCCTACGAGCAGTACGTC. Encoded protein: CASAKDRFSYEQYV.

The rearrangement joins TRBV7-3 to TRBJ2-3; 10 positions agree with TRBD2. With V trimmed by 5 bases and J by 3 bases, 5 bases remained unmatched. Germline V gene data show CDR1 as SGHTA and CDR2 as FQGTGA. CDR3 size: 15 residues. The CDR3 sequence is CASSKSGGATDTQYF. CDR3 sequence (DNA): TGTGCCAGCAGCAAGAGCGGGGGGGCGACAGATACGCAGTATTTT.

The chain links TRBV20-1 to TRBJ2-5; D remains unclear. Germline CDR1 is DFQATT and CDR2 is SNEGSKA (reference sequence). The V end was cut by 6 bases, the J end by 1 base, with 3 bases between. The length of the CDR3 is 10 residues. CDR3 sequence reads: CSAIQETQYF. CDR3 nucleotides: TGCAGTGCCATCCAAGAGACCCAGTACTTC.

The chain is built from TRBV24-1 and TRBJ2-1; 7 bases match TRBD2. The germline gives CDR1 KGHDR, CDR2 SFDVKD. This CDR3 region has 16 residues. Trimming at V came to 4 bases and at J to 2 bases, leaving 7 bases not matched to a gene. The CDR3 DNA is TGTGCCACCAGTGACCAACTAGCGACGACCTACAATGAGCAGTTCTTC. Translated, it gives CATSDQLATTYNEQFF.

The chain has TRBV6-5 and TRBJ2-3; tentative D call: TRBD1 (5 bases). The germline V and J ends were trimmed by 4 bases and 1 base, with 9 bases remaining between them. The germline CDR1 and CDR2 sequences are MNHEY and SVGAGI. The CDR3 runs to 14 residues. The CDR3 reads CASSSLQGTDTQYF. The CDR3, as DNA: TGTGCCAGCAGTTCCTTACAGGGCACAGATACGCAGTATTTT.

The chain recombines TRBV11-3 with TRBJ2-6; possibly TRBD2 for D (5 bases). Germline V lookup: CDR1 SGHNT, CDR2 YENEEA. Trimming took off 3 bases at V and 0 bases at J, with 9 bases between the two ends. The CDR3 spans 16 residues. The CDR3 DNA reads TGTGCCAGCAGCTTCGGGAAGCTCTCTGGGGCCAACGTCCTGACTTTC. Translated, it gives CASSFGKLSGANVLTF.

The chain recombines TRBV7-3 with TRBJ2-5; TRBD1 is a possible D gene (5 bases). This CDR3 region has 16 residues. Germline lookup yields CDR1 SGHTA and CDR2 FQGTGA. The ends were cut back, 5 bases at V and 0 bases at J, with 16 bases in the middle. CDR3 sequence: CASSPGPKGYQETQYF. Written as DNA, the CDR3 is TGTGCCAGCAGCCCCGGCCCGAAGGGGTACCAAGAGACCCAGTACTTC.

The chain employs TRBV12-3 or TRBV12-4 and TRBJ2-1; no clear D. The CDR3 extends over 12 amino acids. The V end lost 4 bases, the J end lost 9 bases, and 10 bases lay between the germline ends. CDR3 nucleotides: TGTGCCAGCAGTTCGTTTCGCGGTGAGCAGTTCTTC. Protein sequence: CASSSFRGEQFF.

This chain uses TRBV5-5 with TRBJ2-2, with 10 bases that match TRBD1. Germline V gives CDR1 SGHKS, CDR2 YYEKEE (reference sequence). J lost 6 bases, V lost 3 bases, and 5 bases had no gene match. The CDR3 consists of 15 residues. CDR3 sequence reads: CASSSLTGGSGELFF. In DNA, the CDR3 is TGTGCCAGCAGCTCCTTGACAGGGGGCTCCGGGGAGCTGTTTTTT.

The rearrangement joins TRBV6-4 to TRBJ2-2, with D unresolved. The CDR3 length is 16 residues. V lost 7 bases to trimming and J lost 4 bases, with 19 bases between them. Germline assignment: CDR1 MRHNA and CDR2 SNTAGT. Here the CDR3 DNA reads TGTGCCAGCAAGGAGACGTCCGTTAGACCCACCGGGGAGCTGTTTTTT. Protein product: CASKETSVRPTGELFF.

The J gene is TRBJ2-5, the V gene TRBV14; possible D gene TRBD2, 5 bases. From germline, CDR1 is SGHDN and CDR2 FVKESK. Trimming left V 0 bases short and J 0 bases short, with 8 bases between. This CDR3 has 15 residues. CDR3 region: CASSQEYGNQETQYF. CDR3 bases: TGTGCCAGCAGCCAAGAGTACGGGAACCAAGAGACCCAGTACTTC. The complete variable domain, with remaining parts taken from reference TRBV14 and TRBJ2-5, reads EAGVTQFPSHSVIEKGQTVTLRCDPISGHDNLYWYRRVMGKEIKFLLHFVKESKQDESGMPNNRFLAERTGGTYSTLKVQPAELEDSGVYFCASSQEYGNQETQYFGPGTRLLVL.

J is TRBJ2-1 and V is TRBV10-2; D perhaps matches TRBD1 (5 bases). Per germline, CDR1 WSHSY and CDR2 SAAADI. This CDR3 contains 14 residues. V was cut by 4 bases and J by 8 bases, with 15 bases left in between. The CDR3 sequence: CASSALRVGHEQFF. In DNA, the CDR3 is TGCGCCAGCAGTGCGCTCCGGGTGGGGCATGAGCAGTTCTTC.

The CDR3 spells CASSFFSSYEQYF. In DNA, the CDR3 is TGTGCCAGCAGCTTCTTTAGCTCCTACGAGCAGTACTTC. The chain has TRBV7-9 and TRBJ2-7; unclear D gene. Germline CDR1 SEHNR, CDR2 FQNEAQ (reference sequence). This CDR3 has 13 amino acids. Trimming pared 3 bases from V and 0 bases from J, leaving 6 bases between.

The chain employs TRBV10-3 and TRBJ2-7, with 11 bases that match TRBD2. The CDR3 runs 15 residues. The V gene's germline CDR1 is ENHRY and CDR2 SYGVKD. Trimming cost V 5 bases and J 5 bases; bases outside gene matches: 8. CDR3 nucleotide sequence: TGTGCCATCAGTCAAACTAGCGGGAGTGCCCACGAGCAGTACTTC. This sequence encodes CAISQTSGSAHEQYF.